Listed below are T cell receptor beta chains from one sample, sequenced in a study of T cells in Graves' hyperthyroidism and ophthalmopathy. TCRdb itself ran the multiplex PCR reads through MiXCR, one entry per CDR3 protein. The data show 490,000 or so distinct CDR3 sequences, roughly 23% seen once. The material sequenced was blood. These TCRs come from a woman in her 70s with Graves' ophthalmopathy. The CDR3 runs from the conserved cysteine through the conserved F or W. The D gene is left open where the match is weak. Size is omitted from some rows. Given values are once, few, many or a class for expanded clones.

J gene: TRBJ2-7
clone size: -
CDR3 length: 15
V gene: TRBV18
D gene: TRBD2
CDR3 DNA: TGTGCCAGCTCTCCAACTAGCGGAACTCCCTACGAGCAGTACTTC
CDR3 protein: CASSPTSGTPYEQYF

J gene: TRBJ2-3
clone size: -
CDR3 length: 15
V gene: TRBV4-1
D gene: -
CDR3 DNA: TGCGCCAGCAGCCAAGGGGTCCCGTACACAGATACGCAGTATTTT
CDR3 protein: CASSQGVPYTDTQYF

J gene: TRBJ1-2
clone size: -
CDR3 length: 14
V gene: TRBV19
D gene: -
CDR3 DNA: TGTGCCTCCTCTAAGTCGACAGAGTACTATGGCTACACCTTC
CDR3 protein: CASSKSTEYYGYTF

J gene: TRBJ1-2
clone size: once
CDR3 length: 14
V gene: TRBV18
D gene: -
CDR3 DNA: TGTGCCAGCTCACCATCGGGACAACCCGATGGCTACACCTTC
CDR3 protein: CASSPSGQPDGYTF

J gene: TRBJ1-1
clone size: -
CDR3 length: 11
V gene: TRBV11-2
D gene: -
CDR3 DNA: TGTGCCAGCAGCCAACATTTAGGAGCTTTCTTT
CDR3 protein: CASSQHLGAFF

J gene: TRBJ1-1
clone size: many
CDR3 length: 14
V gene: TRBV2
D gene: -
CDR3 DNA: TGTGCCAGCATGGCCGGCAGCCTGAACACTGAAGCTTTCTTT
CDR3 protein: CASMAGSLNTEAFF

J gene: TRBJ2-7
clone size: many
CDR3 length: 12
V gene: TRBV6-2/TRBV6-3
D gene: -
CDR3 DNA: TGTGCCAGCAGGGGACAAATCTACGAGCAGTACTTC
CDR3 protein: CASRGQIYEQYF

J gene: TRBJ1-1
clone size: -
CDR3 length: 12
V gene: TRBV20-1
D gene: TRBD1
CDR3 DNA: TGCAGTGCTTTGACAGGGTGGAGTGAAGCTTTCTTT
CDR3 protein: CSALTGWSEAFF

J gene: TRBJ1-2
clone size: few
CDR3 length: 15
V gene: TRBV28
D gene: -
CDR3 DNA: TGTGCCAGCAGCCCCATAAGGCCTAGATTGCGTGGCTACACCTTC
CDR3 protein: CASSPIRPRLRGYTF

J gene: TRBJ2-3
clone size: -
CDR3 length: 15
V gene: TRBV6-1
D gene: -
CDR3 DNA: TGTGCCAGCAGAACTAGGGGAACTAGCACAGATACGCAGTATTTT
CDR3 protein: CASRTRGTSTDTQYF

J gene: TRBJ2-7
clone size: few
CDR3 length: 13
V gene: TRBV29-1
D gene: -
CDR3 DNA: TGCAGCGTTGAAGGACCTCGGCGCTACGAGCAGTACTTC
CDR3 protein: CSVEGPRRYEQYF

J gene: TRBJ1-3
clone size: many
CDR3 length: 15
V gene: TRBV20-1
D gene: -
CDR3 DNA: TGCAGTGCTAGAGATCACCGAGCCTCTGGAAACACCATATATTTT
CDR3 protein: CSARDHRASGNTIYF

J gene: TRBJ2-4
clone size: -
CDR3 length: 16
V gene: TRBV9
D gene: -
CDR3 DNA: TGTGCCAGCAGCGTAGGACTGCAAATAGCCAAAAACATTCAGTACTTC
CDR3 protein: CASSVGLQIAKNIQYF

J gene: TRBJ1-2
clone size: few
CDR3 length: 15
V gene: TRBV10-3
D gene: TRBD1
CDR3 DNA: TGTGCCATCAGTGATGAGGGCAGGGGGTTCTATGGCTACACCTTC
CDR3 protein: CAISDEGRGFYGYTF

J gene: TRBJ2-7
clone size: many
CDR3 length: 16
V gene: TRBV2
D gene: TRBD2
CDR3 DNA: TGTGCCAGCAGTCCCGGGACTAGCGGGACCAACGACGAGCAGTACTTC
CDR3 protein: CASSPGTSGTNDEQYF

J gene: TRBJ2-5
clone size: few
CDR3 length: 14
V gene: TRBV3-1
D gene: -
CDR3 DNA: TGTGCCAGCAGCCCTCACACTAGCTTGGAGACCCAGTACTTC
CDR3 protein: CASSPHTSLETQYF

J gene: TRBJ2-7
clone size: few
CDR3 length: 15
V gene: TRBV7-9
D gene: TRBD1
CDR3 DNA: TGTGCCAGCAGCTTAGGCGGGGACAGGAACTACGAGCAGTACTTC
CDR3 protein: CASSLGGDRNYEQYF

J gene: TRBJ1-6
clone size: few
CDR3 length: 17
V gene: TRBV6-1
D gene: TRBD1
CDR3 DNA: TGTGCCAGCAGCTCCGGGACAGGGTCGTTTGGAAATTCACCCCTCCACTTT
CDR3 protein: CASSSGTGSFGNSPLHF

J gene: TRBJ1-3
clone size: few
CDR3 length: 14
V gene: TRBV27
D gene: -
CDR3 DNA: TGTGCCAGCAGTGAATTTTCCTCTGGAAACACCATATATTTT
CDR3 protein: CASSEFSSGNTIYF

J gene: TRBJ1-6
clone size: -
CDR3 length: 15
V gene: TRBV11-2
D gene: -
CDR3 DNA: TGTGCCAGCAGCTTGGACTACGGTACTGTTTCACCCCTCCACTTT
CDR3 protein: CASSLDYGTVSPLHF

J gene: TRBJ2-3
clone size: -
CDR3 length: 14
V gene: TRBV20-1
D gene: -
CDR3 DNA: TGCAGTGCTAGACGGGGGGCCCAGCCAGATACGCAGTATTTT
CDR3 protein: CSARRGAQPDTQYF

J gene: TRBJ2-3
clone size: few
CDR3 length: 17
V gene: TRBV5-1
D gene: TRBD2
CDR3 DNA: TGCGCCAGCAGACCGGGACTAGCGGGATGGGGCACAGATACGCAGTATTTT
CDR3 protein: CASRPGLAGWGTDTQYF

J gene: TRBJ2-7
clone size: few
CDR3 length: 14
V gene: TRBV18
D gene: TRBD2
CDR3 DNA: TGTGCCAGCGCCCCTGGGACTAGTCGCTACGAGCAGTACTTC
CDR3 protein: CASAPGTSRYEQYF